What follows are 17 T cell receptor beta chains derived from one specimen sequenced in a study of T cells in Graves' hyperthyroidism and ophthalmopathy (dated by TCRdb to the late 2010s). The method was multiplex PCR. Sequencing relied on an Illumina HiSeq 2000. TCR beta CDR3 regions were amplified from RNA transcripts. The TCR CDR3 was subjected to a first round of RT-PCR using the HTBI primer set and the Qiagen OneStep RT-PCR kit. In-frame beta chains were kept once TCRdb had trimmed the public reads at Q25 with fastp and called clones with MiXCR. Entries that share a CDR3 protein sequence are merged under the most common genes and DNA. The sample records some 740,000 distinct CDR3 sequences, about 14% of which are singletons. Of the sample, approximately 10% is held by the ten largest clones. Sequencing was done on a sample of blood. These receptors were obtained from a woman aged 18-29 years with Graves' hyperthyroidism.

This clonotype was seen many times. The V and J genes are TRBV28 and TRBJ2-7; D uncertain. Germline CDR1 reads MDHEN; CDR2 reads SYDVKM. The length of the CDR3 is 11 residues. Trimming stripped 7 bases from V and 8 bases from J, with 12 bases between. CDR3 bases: TGTGCCAGCATGGCCCCTCCTCAGCAGTACTTC. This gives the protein CASMAPPQQYF.

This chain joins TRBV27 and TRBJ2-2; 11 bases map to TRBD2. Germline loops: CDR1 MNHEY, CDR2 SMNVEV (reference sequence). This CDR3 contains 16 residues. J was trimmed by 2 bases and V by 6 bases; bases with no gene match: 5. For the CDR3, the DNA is TGTGCCAGCAGGAACCGACTAGCGGGAAACACCGGGGAGCTGTTTTTT. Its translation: CASRNRLAGNTGELFF.

The CDR3: CASSVVSGTGPSRRSQHF. The CDR3 bases are TGTGCCAGCAGCGTAGTGTCCGGGACAGGTCCCTCAAGGCGATCCCAGCATTTT. J is TRBJ1-5 and V is TRBV9, with 8 bases identical to TRBD1. The trim removed 0 bases at V and 11 bases at J, leaving 19 bases unmatched. Germline V gene data show CDR1 as SGDLS and CDR2 as YYNGEE. This CDR3 is 18 amino acids long.

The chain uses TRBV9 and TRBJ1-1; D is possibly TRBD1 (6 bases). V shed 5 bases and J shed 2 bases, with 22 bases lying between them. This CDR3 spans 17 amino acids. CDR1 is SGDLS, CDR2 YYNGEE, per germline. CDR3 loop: CASSARGGLGFNTEAFF. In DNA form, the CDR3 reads TGTGCCAGCAGTGCGAGGGGGGGGCTGGGCTTTAACACTGAAGCTTTCTTT.

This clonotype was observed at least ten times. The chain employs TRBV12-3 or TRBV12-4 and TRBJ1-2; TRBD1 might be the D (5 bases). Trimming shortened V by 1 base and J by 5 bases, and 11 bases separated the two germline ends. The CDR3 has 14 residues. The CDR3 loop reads CASSLGQLYYGYTF. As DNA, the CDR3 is TGTGCCAGCAGTTTAGGACAGCTTTATTATGGCTACACCTTC.

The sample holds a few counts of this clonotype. CDR3 residues: CASSPRSLAQVGYNEQFF. The CDR3 DNA is TGTGCCAGCAGCCCCAGATCTCTCGCCCAGGTGGGCTACAATGAGCAGTTCTTC. The chain joins TRBV9 to TRBJ2-1; no reliable D call. Germline lookup yields CDR1 SGDLS and CDR2 YYNGEE. There are 18 residues in the CDR3. Trimming cost V 4 bases and J 3 bases, with 23 bases left between them. The full variable domain, rest sourced from reference TRBV9 and TRBJ2-1, is DSGVTQTPKHLITATGQRVTLRCSPRSGDLSVYWYQQSLDQGLQFLIQYYNGEERAKGNILERFSAQQFPDLHSELNLSSLELGDSALYFCASSPRSLAQVGYNEQFFGPGTRLTVL.

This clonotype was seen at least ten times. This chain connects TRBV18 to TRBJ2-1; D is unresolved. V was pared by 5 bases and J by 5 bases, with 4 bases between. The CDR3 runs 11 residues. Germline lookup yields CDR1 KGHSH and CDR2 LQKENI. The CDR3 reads CASSSNNEQFF. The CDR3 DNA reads TGTGCCAGCTCATCCAACAATGAGCAGTTCTTC.

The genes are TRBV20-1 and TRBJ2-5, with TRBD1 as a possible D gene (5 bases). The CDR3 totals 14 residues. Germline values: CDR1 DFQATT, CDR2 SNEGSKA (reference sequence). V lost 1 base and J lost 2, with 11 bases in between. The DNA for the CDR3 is TGCAGTGCTAGAGGTGACAGCCCACAAGAGACCCAGTACTTC. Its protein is CSARGDSPQETQYF.

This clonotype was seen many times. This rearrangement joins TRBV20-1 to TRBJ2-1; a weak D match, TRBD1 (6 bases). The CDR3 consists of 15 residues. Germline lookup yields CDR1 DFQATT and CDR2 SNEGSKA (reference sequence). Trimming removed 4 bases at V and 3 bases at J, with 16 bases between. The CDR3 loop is CSAIRAGAGYNEQFF. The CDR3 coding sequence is TGCAGTGCTATCAGGGCAGGGGCGGGCTACAATGAGCAGTTCTTC.

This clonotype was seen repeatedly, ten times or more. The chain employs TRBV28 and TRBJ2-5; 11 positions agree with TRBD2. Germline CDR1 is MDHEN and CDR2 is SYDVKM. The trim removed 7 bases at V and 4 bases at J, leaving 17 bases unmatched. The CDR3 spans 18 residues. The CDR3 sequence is CASILSRLAGGGPETQYF. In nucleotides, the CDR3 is TGTGCCAGCATTCTGTCACGGCTAGCGGGAGGAGGACCAGAGACCCAGTACTTC.

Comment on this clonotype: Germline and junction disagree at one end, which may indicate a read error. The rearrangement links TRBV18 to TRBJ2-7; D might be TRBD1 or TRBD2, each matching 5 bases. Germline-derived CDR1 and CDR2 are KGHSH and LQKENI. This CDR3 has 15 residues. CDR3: CASPPGAKLRSEQYF. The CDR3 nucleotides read TGTGCCAGCCCACCCGGGGCCAAGTTGAGATCCGAGCAGTACTTC.

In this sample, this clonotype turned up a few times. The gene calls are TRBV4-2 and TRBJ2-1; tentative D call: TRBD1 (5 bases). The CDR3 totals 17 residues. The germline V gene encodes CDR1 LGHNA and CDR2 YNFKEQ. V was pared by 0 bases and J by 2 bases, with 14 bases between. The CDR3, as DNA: TGTGCCAGCAGCCAAGATCGAGCAGGGATTGCCTACAATGAGCAGTTCTTC. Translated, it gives CASSQDRAGIAYNEQFF.

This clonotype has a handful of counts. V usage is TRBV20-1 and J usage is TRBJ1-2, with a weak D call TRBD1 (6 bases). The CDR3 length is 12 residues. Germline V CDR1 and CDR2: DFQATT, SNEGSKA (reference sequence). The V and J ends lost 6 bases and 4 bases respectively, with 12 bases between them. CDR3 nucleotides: TGCAGTGCAATGACAGGCCCCTATGGCTACACCTTC. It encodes CSAMTGPYGYTF.

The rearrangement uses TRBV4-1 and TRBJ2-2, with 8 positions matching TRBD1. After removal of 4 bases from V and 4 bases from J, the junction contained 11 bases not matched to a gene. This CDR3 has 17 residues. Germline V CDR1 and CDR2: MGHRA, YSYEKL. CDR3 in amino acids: CASSRTRGQVGTGELFF. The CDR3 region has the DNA TGCGCCAGCAGCCGGACACGGGGACAGGTTGGCACCGGGGAGCTGTTTTTT.

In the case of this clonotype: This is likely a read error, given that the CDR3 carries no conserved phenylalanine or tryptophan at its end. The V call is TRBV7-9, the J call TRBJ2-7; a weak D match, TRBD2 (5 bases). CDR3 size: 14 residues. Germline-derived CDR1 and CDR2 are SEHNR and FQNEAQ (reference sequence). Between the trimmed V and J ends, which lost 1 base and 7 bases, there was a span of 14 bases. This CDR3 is CASSLVGGSSEQYL. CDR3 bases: TGTGCCAGCAGCTTAGTAGGTGGGAGTTCGGAGCAGTACCTC.

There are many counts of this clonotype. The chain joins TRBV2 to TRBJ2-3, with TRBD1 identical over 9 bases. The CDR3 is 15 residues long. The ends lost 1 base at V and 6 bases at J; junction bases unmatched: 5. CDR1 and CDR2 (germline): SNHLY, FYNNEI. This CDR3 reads CASSEDRGLADTQYF. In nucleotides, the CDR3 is TGTGCCAGCAGTGAAGACAGGGGGCTTGCGGATACGCAGTATTTT.

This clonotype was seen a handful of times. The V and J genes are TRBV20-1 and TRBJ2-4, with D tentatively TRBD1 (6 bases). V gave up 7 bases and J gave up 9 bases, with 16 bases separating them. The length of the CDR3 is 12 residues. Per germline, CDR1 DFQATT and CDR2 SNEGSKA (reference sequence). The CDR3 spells CSGQRGGRIQYF. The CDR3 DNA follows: TGCAGTGGGCAGCGAGGGGGACGCATTCAGTACTTC.